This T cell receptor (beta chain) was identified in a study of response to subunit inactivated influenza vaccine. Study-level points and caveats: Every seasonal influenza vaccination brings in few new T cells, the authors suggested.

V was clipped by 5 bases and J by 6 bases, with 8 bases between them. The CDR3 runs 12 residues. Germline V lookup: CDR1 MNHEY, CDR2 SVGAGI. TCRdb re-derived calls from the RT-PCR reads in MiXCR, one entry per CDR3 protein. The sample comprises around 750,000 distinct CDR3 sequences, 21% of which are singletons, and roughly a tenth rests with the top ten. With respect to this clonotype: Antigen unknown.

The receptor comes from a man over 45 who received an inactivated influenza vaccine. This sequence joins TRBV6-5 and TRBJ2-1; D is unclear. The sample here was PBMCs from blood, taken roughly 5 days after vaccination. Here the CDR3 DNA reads TGTGCCAGCAGTCCCCTTCCCAATGAGCAGTTCTTC. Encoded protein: CASSPLPNEQFF.